The T cell receptor beta chain under discussion was sequenced for a study of identical twins. TCRdb re-called the 5' RACE reads through MiXCR, storing one row per CDR3 protein. The repertoire has more than 600,000 distinct CDR3 sequences, roughly 18% of them found once; the top ten carry 13%. V shed 6 bases and J shed 2 bases, with 17 bases lying between them. Germline CDR1 and CDR2: MNHNS and SASEGT. There are 16 residues in the CDR3. The table lists this clonotype with a count of one. The antigen is not known. Regarding the study as a whole: A partial confounding effect on zero-insertion analyses could come from invariant MAIT and iNKT cells. It was out-of-frame TCR alpha sharing in monozygotic twins that models underestimated.

These records were also assigned to another study, of T cells expressing NK-cell markers. That report adds: Roughly 1.0-8% of CD8+ T cells in several donors belonged to dominant NKG2C+ clonotypes.

The sequencing input was PBMCs. V usage is TRBV6-1 and J usage is TRBJ1-5; D call uncertain. The TCR was taken from a woman aged 18-35 years in good health. The CDR3 reads CASSQQRQVGNQPQHF. The CDR3 DNA sequence: TGTGCCAGCAGCCAGCAGCGCCAGGTGGGCAATCAGCCCCAGCATTTT.